This entry lists 5 T cell receptor beta chains sequenced from one sample in a study of blood T cells in healthy people across ages. It was with a sample-barcoded 5' primer and a J-beta primer mix that a second PCR of about 6 to 12 cycles was run. In TCRdb, the 5' RACE reads were re-called with MiXCR into one record per CDR3 protein. In the table there are about a million distinct CDR3 sequences, just over 50% of which are singletons. The sequencing input was blood. Receptors were obtained from an older woman in good health.

Only a few counts were recorded for this clonotype. The DNA for the CDR3 is TGTGCCAGCAGCCAAGATTACTGGCGGGACAGGGCCTACGAGCAGTACTTC. This codes for CASSQDYWRDRAYEQYF. V usage is TRBV3-1 and J usage is TRBJ2-7; 9 positions agree with TRBD1. The CDR3 totals 17 residues. Germline trimming cut 0 bases from V and 2 bases from J; bases unmatched to any gene: 8. Germline CDR1 and CDR2: LGHDT and YNNKEL (reference sequence).

This clonotype appeared many times. One junction end disagrees with the germline gene, perhaps due to a read error. The chain employs TRBV3-1 and TRBJ1-2; D may be TRBD1 (5 bases). The CDR3 length is 16 residues. Germline assignment: CDR1 LGHDT and CDR2 YNNKEL (reference sequence). The CDR3 reads CASSQDGGSVMYGYTF. In nucleotides, the CDR3 is TGTGCCAGCAGTCAAGATGGGGGTTCGGTTATGTATGGCTACACCTTC.

CDR3 nucleotides: TGTGCCAGCAGCTTTGAACCCAGGGACTTCGATGAAAAACTGTTTTTT. It specifies CASSFEPRDFDEKLFF. This chain links TRBV5-5 with TRBJ1-4; D is perhaps TRBD1 (5 bases). V shed 2 bases and J shed 6 bases, with 17 bases lying between them. From germline, CDR1 is SGHKS and CDR2 YYEKEE (reference sequence). This CDR3 is 16 amino acids long.

This chain links TRBV30 with TRBJ1-1, with a tentative D call TRBD1 (5 bases). The CDR3 runs to 14 residues. V lost 3 bases and J 6 bases, leaving 17 bases between the germline ends. Germline values: CDR1 GTSNPN, CDR2 SVGIG (reference sequence). The CDR3 region is CAWSGDFGQAEAFF. The CDR3 DNA sequence: TGTGCCTGGAGCGGGGACTTCGGGCAGGCTGAAGCTTTCTTT.

This clonotype was counted only a few times. The chain has TRBV3-1 and TRBJ1-1, with D maybe TRBD1 (6 bases). Per the germline V gene, CDR1 is LGHDT and CDR2 is YNNKEL (reference sequence). V was shortened by 3 bases and J by 3 bases, with 17 bases between the two germline ends. The CDR3 has 16 amino acids. The DNA of the CDR3 is TGTGCCAGCAGCCACCCTAAGACAGGCTTGGACACTGAAGCTTTCTTT. It specifies CASSHPKTGLDTEAFF.